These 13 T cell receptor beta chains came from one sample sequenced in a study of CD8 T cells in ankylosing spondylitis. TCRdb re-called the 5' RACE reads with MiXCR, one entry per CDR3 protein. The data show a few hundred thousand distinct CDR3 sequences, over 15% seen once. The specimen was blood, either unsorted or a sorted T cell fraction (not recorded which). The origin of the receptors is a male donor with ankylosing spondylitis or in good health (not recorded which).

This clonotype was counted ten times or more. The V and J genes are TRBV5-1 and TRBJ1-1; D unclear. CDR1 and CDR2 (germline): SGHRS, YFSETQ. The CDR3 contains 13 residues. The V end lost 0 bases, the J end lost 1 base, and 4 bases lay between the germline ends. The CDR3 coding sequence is TGCGCCAGCAGCTTGGAGTCGAACACTGAAGCTTTCTTT. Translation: CASSLESNTEAFF.

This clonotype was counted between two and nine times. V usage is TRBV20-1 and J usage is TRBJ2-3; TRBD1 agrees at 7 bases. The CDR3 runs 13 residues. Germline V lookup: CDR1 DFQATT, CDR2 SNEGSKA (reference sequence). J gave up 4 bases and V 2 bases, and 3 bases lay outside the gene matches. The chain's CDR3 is CSARWQGADTQYF. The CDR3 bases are TGCAGTGCTAGATGGCAGGGGGCAGATACGCAGTATTTT.

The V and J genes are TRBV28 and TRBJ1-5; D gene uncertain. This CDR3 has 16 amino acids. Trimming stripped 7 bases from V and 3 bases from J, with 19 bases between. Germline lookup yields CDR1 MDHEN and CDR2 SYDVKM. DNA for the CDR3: TGTGCCAGCACCGTACTCCCGGGCAGTCCCAATCAGCCCCAGCATTTT. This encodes CASTVLPGSPNQPQHF.

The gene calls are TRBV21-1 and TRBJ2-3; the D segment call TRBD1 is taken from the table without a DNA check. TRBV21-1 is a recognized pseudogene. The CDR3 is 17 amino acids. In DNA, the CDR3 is TGTGCCAGCAGCAAATCTCACAGGGGGCGCTTCACAGATACGCAGTATTTT. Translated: CASSKSHRGRFTDTQYF.

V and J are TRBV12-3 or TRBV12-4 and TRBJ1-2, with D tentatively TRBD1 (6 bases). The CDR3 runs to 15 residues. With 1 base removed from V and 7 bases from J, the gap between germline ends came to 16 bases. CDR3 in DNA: TGTGCCAGCAGTTTAGGTTCCAGGGGCGCGTTTGGCTACACCTTC. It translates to CASSLGSRGAFGYTF.

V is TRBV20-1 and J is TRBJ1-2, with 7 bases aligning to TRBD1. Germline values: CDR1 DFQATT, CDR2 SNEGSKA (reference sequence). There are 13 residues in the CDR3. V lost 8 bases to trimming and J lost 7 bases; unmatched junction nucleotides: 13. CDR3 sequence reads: CSSVPRQGGGYTF. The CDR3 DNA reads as TGCAGTTCTGTACCCAGACAGGGAGGTGGCTACACCTTC.

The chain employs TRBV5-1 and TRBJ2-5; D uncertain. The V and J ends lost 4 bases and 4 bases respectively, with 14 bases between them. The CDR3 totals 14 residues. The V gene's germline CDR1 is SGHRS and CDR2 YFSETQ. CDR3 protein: CASSPDPLGETQYF. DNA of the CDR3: TGCGCCAGCAGCCCGGACCCCTTGGGAGAGACCCAGTACTTC.

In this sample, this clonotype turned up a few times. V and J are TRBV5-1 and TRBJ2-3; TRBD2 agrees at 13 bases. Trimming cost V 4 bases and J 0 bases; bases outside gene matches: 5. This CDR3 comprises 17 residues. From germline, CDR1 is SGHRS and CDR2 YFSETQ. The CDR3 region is CASSIGTSGISTDTQYF. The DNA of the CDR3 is TGCGCCAGCAGCATAGGGACTAGCGGGATAAGCACAGATACGCAGTATTTT.

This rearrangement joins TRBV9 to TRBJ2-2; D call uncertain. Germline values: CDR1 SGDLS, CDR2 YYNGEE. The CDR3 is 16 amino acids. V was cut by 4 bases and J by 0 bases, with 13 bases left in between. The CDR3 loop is CASSSEAFANTGELFF. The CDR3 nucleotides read TGTGCCAGCAGCTCAGAGGCATTCGCGAACACCGGGGAGCTGTTTTTT.

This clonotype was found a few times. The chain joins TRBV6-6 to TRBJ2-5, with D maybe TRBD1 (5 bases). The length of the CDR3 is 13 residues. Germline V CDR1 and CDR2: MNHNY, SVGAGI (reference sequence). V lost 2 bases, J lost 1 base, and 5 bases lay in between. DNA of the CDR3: TGTGCCAGCAGTTACGACAGCCAAGAGACCCAGTACTTC. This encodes CASSYDSQETQYF.

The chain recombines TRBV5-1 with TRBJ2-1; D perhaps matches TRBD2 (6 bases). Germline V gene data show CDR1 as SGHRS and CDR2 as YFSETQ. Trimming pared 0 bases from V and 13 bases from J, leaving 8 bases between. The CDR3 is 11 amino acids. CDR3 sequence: CASSLERVQFF. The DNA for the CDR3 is TGCGCCAGCAGCTTGGAGCGGGTCCAGTTCTTC.

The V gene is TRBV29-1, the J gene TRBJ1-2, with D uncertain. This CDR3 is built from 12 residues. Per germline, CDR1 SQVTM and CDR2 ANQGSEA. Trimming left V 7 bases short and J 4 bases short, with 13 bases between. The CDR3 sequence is CSARLGSYGYTF. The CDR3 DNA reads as TGCAGCGCTCGGTTGGGTTCCTATGGCTACACCTTC.

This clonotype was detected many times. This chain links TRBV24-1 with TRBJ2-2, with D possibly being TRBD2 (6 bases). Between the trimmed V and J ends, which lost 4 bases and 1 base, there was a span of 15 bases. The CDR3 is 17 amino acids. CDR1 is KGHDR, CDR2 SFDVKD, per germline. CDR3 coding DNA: TGTGCCACCAGTGACCCCCGGGGAGGAGTGAACACCGGGGAGCTGTTTTTT. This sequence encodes CATSDPRGGVNTGELFF.